These 30 T cell receptor beta chains were sequenced from one sample in a study of T cells after yellow fever vaccination. TCRdb itself ran the 5' RACE reads through MiXCR, one entry per CDR3 protein. This table holds 300,000 to 400,000 distinct CDR3 sequences, under 15% found once. The sample was CD4+ T cells sorted from PBMCs, taken 15 days after the yellow fever booster vaccination. Receptor source: a man between 18 and 35 years old who received the YFV17D yellow fever vaccine.

This clonotype has more than one count but fewer than ten. This chain uses TRBV7-9 with TRBJ2-7, with D perhaps TRBD1 (6 bases). V was cut by 5 bases and J by 3 bases, with 14 bases left in between. From germline, CDR1 is SEHNR and CDR2 FQNEAQ (reference sequence). This CDR3 spans 14 amino acids. The CDR3 spells CASSERTDNYEQYF. CDR3 nucleotide sequence: TGTGCCAGCAGCGAACGGACAGATAACTACGAGCAGTACTTC. The whole variable domain, remainder taken from reference TRBV7-9 and TRBJ2-7, is DTGVSQNPRHKITKRGQNVTFRCDPISEHNRLYWYRQTLGQGPEFLTYFQNEAQLEKSRLLSDRFSAERPKGSFSTLEIQRTEQGDSAMYLCASSERTDNYEQYFGPGTRLTVT.

This clonotype was counted ten times or more. The genes are TRBV13 and TRBJ2-7; the D call may be TRBD1 or TRBD2 (5 bases each). Germline V lookup: CDR1 PRHDT, CDR2 FYEKMQ (reference sequence). This CDR3 has 14 amino acids. V was trimmed by 5 bases and J by 2 bases, leaving 13 bases between them. CDR3 coding DNA: TGTGCCAGCAGCCGGGGACGGCCCGCCTACGAGCAGTACGTC. Translation gives CASSRGRPAYEQYV.

This clonotype has a count of ten or more. The chain links TRBV5-1 to TRBJ2-7; 12 bases are shared with TRBD1. This CDR3 has 14 residues. From germline, CDR1 is SGHRS and CDR2 YFSETQ. V lost 4 bases to trimming and J lost 6 bases; unmatched junction nucleotides: 5. The CDR3 DNA sequence: TGCGCCAGCAGCAGGGACAGGGGGCTCGGCGAGCAGTACTTC. As protein: CASSRDRGLGEQYF. Full variable domain (outside the CDR3, taken from reference TRBV5-1 and TRBJ2-7): KAGVTQTPRYLIKTRGQQVTLSCSPISGHRSVSWYQQTPGQGLQFLFEYFSETQRNKGNFPGRFSGRQFSNSRSEMNVSTLELGDSALYLCASSRDRGLGEQYFGPGTRLTVT.

This clonotype occurred a few times. The chain joins TRBV6-1 to TRBJ2-1; either TRBD1 or TRBD2 may supply D (5 bases each). Germline CDR1 reads MNHNS; CDR2 reads SASEGT. V lost 6 bases, J lost 0 bases, and 15 bases lay in between. The CDR3 length is 16 residues. CDR3 bases: TGTGCCAGCAGGTTTTACCGGGACGCCTCCTACAATGAGCAGTTCTTC. Protein sequence: CASRFYRDASYNEQFF.

J is TRBJ2-3 and V is TRBV5-1; 8 bases are a match to TRBD2. With 5 bases clipped from V and 0 bases from J, the junction kept 5 bases outside the gene matches. The germline CDR1 and CDR2 sequences are SGHRS and YFSETQ. This CDR3 has 15 residues. CDR3 amino acids: CASRVSGGSTDTQYF. DNA for the CDR3: TGCGCCAGCAGGGTCAGCGGGGGTAGCACAGATACGCAGTATTTT.

This clonotype was counted only a few times. The chain links TRBV6-1 to TRBJ1-1, with D unclear. The CDR3 loop spans 17 amino acids. Germline values: CDR1 MNHNS, CDR2 SASEGT. With 2 bases removed from V and 7 bases from J, the gap between germline ends came to 23 bases. The CDR3 nucleotides are TGTGCCAGCAGTGAAAGTCAGGTGTTTGGACCGACGTTTGAAGCTTTCTTT. Translated: CASSESQVFGPTFEAFF.

V gene TRBV7-8 combines with J gene TRBJ2-2, with D perhaps matching TRBD2 (6 bases). CDR3 length: 16 amino acids. V lost 2 bases and J 4 bases, leaving 14 bases between the germline ends. Germline V gene data show CDR1 as SGHVS and CDR2 as FQNEAQ. The CDR3 region is CASSLLPGVGTGELFF. The CDR3 bases are TGTGCCAGCAGCTTATTACCGGGGGTAGGCACCGGGGAGCTGTTTTTT.

The rearrangement links TRBV6-5 to TRBJ1-2; the match to TRBD1 covers 7 bases. CDR3 length equals 14 residues. From germline, CDR1 is MNHEY and CDR2 SVGAGI. The V segment lost 5 bases and the J segment 6 bases; nucleotides outside the gene matches: 9. The DNA of the CDR3 is TGTGCCAGCAGTCAGACAGGGCCCAGAGATGGCTACACCTTC. This translates into CASSQTGPRDGYTF.

This clonotype was found a few times. The rearrangement uses TRBV6-6 and TRBJ1-1; TRBD1 matches at 7 bases. This CDR3 is built from 14 residues. CDR1 is MNHNY, CDR2 SVGAGI, per germline (reference sequence). Trimming removed 2 bases from V and 5 bases from J; junction bases left unmatched: 5. CDR3: CASSYEGAPTEAFF. For the CDR3, the DNA is TGTGCCAGCAGTTACGAGGGGGCGCCTACTGAAGCTTTCTTT.

The V call is TRBV6-2 or TRBV6-3, the J call TRBJ2-1; unclear D gene. Germline values: CDR1 MNHEY, CDR2 SVGEGT. This CDR3 is built from 13 residues. V gave up 10 bases and J gave up 0 bases, with 10 bases separating them. The CDR3, as DNA: TGTGCCACCTCCCCGGGCTCCTACAATGAGCAGTTCTTC. Residues: CATSPGSYNEQFF.

This clonotype was detected only a few times. This chain links TRBV6-5 with TRBJ2-1; D could derive from TRBD1 or TRBD2 (5 bases each). The V end was cut by 2 bases, the J end by 12 bases, with 14 bases between. The CDR3 is 13 residues long. Looked up from germline, CDR1 is MNHEY and CDR2 is SVGAGI. As DNA, the CDR3 is TGTGCCAGCAGTTACGGGACCCCGCCCCTGCAGTTCTTC. As protein: CASSYGTPPLQFF.

This clonotype was counted only a few times. The chain employs TRBV7-6 and TRBJ2-3, with 8 bases lining up with TRBD2. The V gene's germline CDR1 is SGHVS and CDR2 FNYEAQ. The CDR3 is 16 residues long. J was trimmed by 1 base and V by 2 bases; bases with no gene match: 5. This CDR3 is CASSLLQRGRTDTQYF. In DNA, the CDR3 is TGTGCCAGCAGCTTACTCCAGCGGGGGCGCACAGATACGCAGTATTTT.

In DNA, the CDR3 is TGTGCCAGCAGTCTGATCCAGTGGAACCAAGAGACCCAGTACTTC. This codes for CASSLIQWNQETQYF. The rearrangement uses TRBV28 and TRBJ2-5; D gene uncertain. Germline CDR1 and CDR2: MDHEN and SYDVKM. V lost 5 bases to trimming and J lost 0 bases, with 13 bases between them. This CDR3 comprises 15 residues.

In this sample, this clonotype turned up many times. This chain connects TRBV19 to TRBJ2-2; the D gene could be TRBD1 or TRBD2 (5 bases each). V dropped 2 bases and J dropped 3 bases, with 7 bases sitting between them. This CDR3 contains 14 residues. Germline values: CDR1 LNHDA, CDR2 SQIVND (reference sequence). The CDR3 sequence is CASSIWGYTGELFF. The CDR3 DNA follows: TGTGCCAGTAGTATATGGGGGTACACCGGGGAGCTGTTTTTT.

This clonotype was detected only a few times. The V gene is TRBV20-1, the J gene TRBJ2-2, with 9 bases fitting TRBD2. Germline CDR1 reads DFQATT; CDR2 reads SNEGSKA (reference sequence). The trim removed 3 bases at V and 4 bases at J, leaving 9 bases unmatched. This CDR3 region has 16 residues. The CDR3 protein is CSASYPGLAPTGELFF. The CDR3 coding sequence is TGCAGTGCTAGCTATCCGGGACTAGCTCCCACCGGGGAGCTGTTTTTT.

This clonotype was recorded a few times. V usage is TRBV4-1 and J usage is TRBJ1-2, with D perhaps matching TRBD1 (5 bases). V was clipped by 3 bases and J by 6 bases, with 20 bases between them. The length of the CDR3 is 16 residues. CDR1 and CDR2 from the germline V gene are MGHRA and YSYEKL. The CDR3 is CASSQGGSGILDGYTF. DNA of the CDR3: TGCGCCAGCAGCCAGGGGGGGTCAGGTATATTGGATGGCTACACCTTC.

This clonotype has ten or more counts. The rearrangement joins TRBV18 to TRBJ1-2; the D is unclear. The CDR3 length is 13 residues. Trimming took off 6 bases at V and 2 bases at J, with 10 bases between the two ends. The germline V gene has CDR1 KGHSH and CDR2 LQKENI. For the CDR3, the DNA is TGTGCCAGCTCCCCCGGGGTAAACTATGGCTACACCTTC. Protein: CASSPGVNYGYTF.

This clonotype has at least ten counts. The chain employs TRBV28 and TRBJ2-5, with D possibly matching TRBD1 (5 bases). Trimming pared 3 bases from V and 5 bases from J, leaving 7 bases between. Looked up from germline, CDR1 is MDHEN and CDR2 is SYDVKM. This CDR3 contains 12 residues. For the CDR3, the DNA is TGTGCCAGCAGTTTGGGGCTCGAGACCCAGTACTTC. Translation gives CASSLGLETQYF.

The V gene is TRBV28, the J gene TRBJ1-1; D remains unclear. The V gene's germline CDR1 is MDHEN and CDR2 SYDVKM. CDR3 length equals 12 residues. Trimming removed 7 bases at V and 2 bases at J, with 8 bases between. CDR3 coding DNA: TGTGCCAGCAAGGTGGGAAACACTGAAGCTTTCTTT. Translated, it gives CASKVGNTEAFF.

This rearrangement joins TRBV2 to TRBJ2-5; D gene ambiguous. CDR1 SNHLY and CDR2 FYNNEI come from the germline V gene. The V end lost 7 bases, the J end lost 0 bases, and 6 bases lay between the germline ends. CDR3 size: 12 residues. CDR3 nucleotide sequence: TGTGCCAGCAAGACTCACCAAGAGACCCAGTACTTC. Translated: CASKTHQETQYF.

The chain joins TRBV7-7 to TRBJ2-5; TRBD2 matches at 12 bases. V shed 3 bases, J shed 5 bases, and the junction held 7 bases outside the gene matches. The CDR3 has 16 residues. Germline CDR1 reads SSHAT; CDR2 reads FNYEAQ (reference sequence). CDR3 region: CASSLGTSGLSETQYF. In nucleotides, the CDR3 is TGTGCCAGCAGCTTGGGGACTAGCGGGCTTTCGGAGACCCAGTACTTC. The full variable domain, its missing parts supplied by reference TRBV7-7 and TRBJ2-5, is GAGVSQSPRYKVTKRGQDVTLRCDPISSHATLYWYQQALGQGPEFLTYFNYEAQPDKSGLPSDRFSAERPEGSISTLTIQRTEQRDSAMYRCASSLGTSGLSETQYFGPGTRLLVL.

This clonotype was found a few times. V usage is TRBV7-8 and J usage is TRBJ2-7; no reliable D call. Looked up from germline, CDR1 is SGHVS and CDR2 is FQNEAQ. This CDR3 is 15 amino acids long. Trimming removed 5 bases at V and 1 base at J, with 15 bases between. In DNA, the CDR3 is TGTGCCAGCAGCCCCAAGAGGACGGAGTCCTACGAGCAGTACTTC. Amino acid sequence: CASSPKRTESYEQYF.

This clonotype has a handful of counts. The chain carries TRBV6-1 and TRBJ2-7; weak D call: TRBD1 (5 bases). The germline gives CDR1 MNHNS, CDR2 SASEGT. This CDR3 spans 15 amino acids. V was trimmed by 1 base and J by 0 bases, leaving 10 bases between them. The CDR3 reads CASSEGWGSSYEQYF. The CDR3 DNA reads TGTGCCAGCAGTGAAGGGTGGGGCAGCTCCTACGAGCAGTACTTC.

This clonotype has a handful of counts. The chain carries TRBV21-1 and TRBJ2-7; whether TRBD2, the table's D call, matches the DNA was not checked. TRBV21-1 is listed as a pseudogene. The CDR3 contains 11 residues. CDR3 bases: TGTGCCAGCTACGAGGGCTACGAGCAGTACGTC. This gives the protein CASYEGYEQYV.

A few counts support this clonotype. The rearrangement links TRBV29-1 to TRBJ1-2, with 7 bases identical to TRBD1. J was trimmed by 8 bases and V by 0 bases; bases with no gene match: 3. The CDR3 extends over 12 amino acids. Germline assignment: CDR1 SQVTM and CDR2 ANQGSEA. The chain's CDR3 is CSVEDAGGGYTF. As DNA, the CDR3 is TGCAGCGTTGAAGACGCAGGGGGGGGCTACACCTTC.

The chain combines TRBV7-6 with TRBJ2-3; TRBD1 aligns across 7 bases. Germline V lookup: CDR1 SGHVS, CDR2 FNYEAQ. There are 12 residues in the CDR3. Losses at the gene ends were 9 bases for V and 4 bases for J; bases not matched to a gene: 4. CDR3 in DNA: TGTGCCAGTTCAGGGGGACCAGATACGCAGTATTTT. Translating gives CASSGGPDTQYF.

Here the CDR3 reads CASSRMRPGQGNSPLHF. CDR3 in DNA: TGCGCCAGCAGCCGCATGCGGCCGGGACAGGGAAATTCACCCCTCCACTTT. The gene calls are TRBV4-1 and TRBJ1-6, with 9 nucleotides matching TRBD1. The CDR3 runs to 17 residues. Germline V gene data show CDR1 as MGHRA and CDR2 as YSYEKL. V lost 4 bases to trimming and J lost 7 bases; unmatched junction nucleotides: 11.

This chain connects TRBV5-1 to TRBJ2-7, with D possibly being TRBD1 (6 bases). Germline loops: CDR1 SGHRS, CDR2 YFSETQ. The CDR3 runs 14 residues. V was trimmed by 4 bases and J by 0 bases, leaving 11 bases between them. The CDR3 sequence is CASSRDTSSYEQYV. CDR3 nucleotide sequence: TGCGCCAGCAGCCGGGACACCAGCTCCTACGAGCAGTACGTC.

This clonotype was seen more than once but under ten times. The chain combines TRBV10-3 with TRBJ2-7, with TRBD1 matching over 11 bases. Per the germline V gene, CDR1 is ENHRY and CDR2 is SYGVKD. The length of the CDR3 is 13 residues. V was pared by 7 bases and J by 6 bases, with 5 bases of the junction left unmatched. CDR3 nucleotide sequence: TGTGCCATCAAAGGACAGGGGGCAGGCGAGCAGTACTTC. Amino acids: CAIKGQGAGEQYF.

This clonotype was counted a few times. The V and J genes are TRBV18 and TRBJ2-5, with D possibly matching TRBD2 (5 bases). CDR3 length: 13 residues. Germline values: CDR1 KGHSH, CDR2 LQKENI. V dropped 3 bases and J dropped 3 bases, with 8 bases sitting between them. This chain's CDR3 is CASSPGNKETQYF. In nucleotides, the CDR3 is TGTGCCAGCTCACCCGGGAACAAAGAGACCCAGTACTTC.